The 30 T cell receptor beta chains presented below share a single source sample, sequenced in a study of T-cell reconstitution after alpha-beta-depleted transplantation in children. Unique molecular identifiers featured in how the TCRbeta library was prepared. TCRdb recomputed calls from the PCR reads with MiXCR, one row per CDR3 protein. The sample has roughly 4,000 distinct CDR3 sequences, under 15% seen once. The starting material was PBMCs, mostly from graft donor cells, obtained 60 days after TCRalphabeta/CD19-depleted stem cell transplant. Receptor source: a male patient aged 2 to 10 who had a stem cell transplant for acute lymphoblastic leukemia, so the T cells may come from the graft donor.

The CDR3 bases are TGTGCCATCGGCCCCGGGCTTAGCGGGGCAGGATTAATCACAGATACGCAGTATTTT. Protein sequence: CAIGPGLSGAGLITDTQYF. This chain joins TRBV28 and TRBJ2-3; 8 nucleotides agree with TRBD2. With V trimmed by 10 bases and J by 2 bases, 23 bases remained unmatched. This CDR3 has 19 amino acids. Germline lookup yields CDR1 MDHEN and CDR2 SYDVKM.

Ten or more counts support this clonotype. V usage is TRBV10-3 and J usage is TRBJ1-5, with D perhaps TRBD1 (5 bases). CDR3 length: 13 residues. V was cut by 8 bases and J by 0 bases, with 8 bases left in between. CDR1 and CDR2 from the germline V gene are ENHRY and SYGVKD. CDR3 in DNA: TGTGCCATCGGGCAGGGTAGCAATCAGCCCCAGCATTTT. It is translated as CAIGQGSNQPQHF.

This clonotype was recorded at least ten times. V and J are TRBV9 and TRBJ2-1; D uncertain. CDR3 size: 16 residues. V dropped 4 bases and J dropped 2 bases, with 16 bases sitting between them. The germline V gene has CDR1 SGDLS and CDR2 YYNGEE. CDR3: CASSPMGPAPYNEQFF. The CDR3 DNA sequence: TGTGCCAGCAGCCCGATGGGTCCCGCACCCTACAATGAGCAGTTCTTC. Full variable domain (remainder filled in from reference TRBV9 and TRBJ2-1): DSGVTQTPKHLITATGQRVTLRCSPRSGDLSVYWYQQSLDQGLQFLIQYYNGEERAKGNILERFSAQQFPDLHSELNLSSLELGDSALYFCASSPMGPAPYNEQFFGPGTRLTVL.

This clonotype is classed as medium-sized. The V and J genes are TRBV6-4 and TRBJ2-3; a possible D gene is TRBD1 (6 bases). The CDR3 has 14 amino acids. V lost 4 bases and J lost 4, with 12 bases in between. Germline CDR1 MRHNA, CDR2 SNTAGT. CDR3 protein: CASSVTGLSDTQYF. CDR3 coding DNA: TGTGCCAGCAGTGTAACAGGGCTATCAGATACGCAGTATTTT.

The chain combines TRBV7-2 with TRBJ2-1, with no clear D. Looked up from germline, CDR1 is SGHTA and CDR2 is FQGNSA. V was trimmed by 5 bases and J by 0 bases, leaving 11 bases between them. This CDR3 region has 15 residues. CDR3 amino acids: CASSTSSVSYNEQFF. The CDR3 DNA reads as TGTGCCAGCAGCACTTCCTCCGTCTCCTACAATGAGCAGTTCTTC.

Many counts were recorded for this clonotype. This rearrangement joins TRBV19 to TRBJ1-3, with 11 bases that match TRBD1. Germline CDR1 and CDR2: LNHDA and SQIVND (reference sequence). V lost 9 bases and J lost 4; bases outside the gene matches: 8. CDR3 length equals 15 residues. The CDR3 DNA is TGTGCCAGCCGTCAGGACAGGGGGCCAGGAAACACCATATATTTT. It is translated as CASRQDRGPGNTIYF.

The V call is TRBV7-2, the J call TRBJ1-1; a weak D match, TRBD1 (6 bases). The CDR3 contains 17 residues. Germline CDR1 is SGHTA and CDR2 is FQGNSA. Deletions cut 3 bases from V and 0 bases from J, with 17 bases between. The CDR3 DNA sequence: TGTGCCAGCAGCTTCCTGGGGGCAGGGGTTTTGAACACTGAAGCTTTCTTT. Translated: CASSFLGAGVLNTEAFF.

This clonotype was seen repeatedly, ten times or more. The chain carries TRBV4-2 and TRBJ1-5; D uncertain. Germline V lookup: CDR1 LGHNA, CDR2 YNFKEQ. The V end lost 0 bases, the J end lost 7 bases, and 7 bases lay between the germline ends. The CDR3 extends over 13 amino acids. This CDR3 reads CASSQEWGQPQHF. The CDR3 DNA follows: TGTGCCAGCAGCCAAGAATGGGGACAGCCCCAGCATTTT.

In its sample, this clonotype was seen many times. The chain carries TRBV11-2 and TRBJ2-2; the match to TRBD1 covers 8 bases. Trimming took 6 bases from V and 1 from J; bases not matched to a gene: 7. The CDR3 is made up of 16 amino acids. CDR1 is SGHAT, CDR2 FQNNGV, per germline. CDR3 region: CASRQTGTGNTGELFF. The CDR3 DNA follows: TGTGCCAGCAGGCAAACCGGGACAGGGAACACCGGGGAGCTGTTTTTT.

The chain uses TRBV3-1 and TRBJ2-5; 7 nucleotides align to TRBD2. From germline, CDR1 is LGHDT and CDR2 YNNKEL (reference sequence). The trim removed 3 bases at V and 2 bases at J, leaving 6 bases unmatched. The CDR3 runs to 15 residues. CDR3 sequence reads: CASSHTRTSQETQYF. The CDR3 DNA reads TGTGCCAGCAGCCACACCAGGACTAGTCAAGAGACCCAGTACTTC.

This clonotype was observed a handful of times. The chain couples TRBV27 to TRBJ2-1; 13 positions agree with TRBD2. The CDR3 contains 18 residues. V gave up 10 bases and J gave up 0 bases; unmatched junction bases: 12. Germline CDR1 MNHEY, CDR2 SMNVEV (reference sequence). The CDR3 DNA sequence: TGTGCCACCTTTTATCCCGGACTAGCGGGAGCCTCCTACAATGAGCAGTTCTTC. Amino acids: CATFYPGLAGASYNEQFF.

This clonotype appeared many times. CDR3 residues: CASRLLATNEKLFF. In nucleotides, the CDR3 is TGTGCCAGCAGGCTACTAGCGACTAATGAAAAACTGTTTTTT. The chain employs TRBV5-6 and TRBJ1-4; unclear D gene. V was shortened by 5 bases and J by 2 bases, with 10 bases between the two germline ends. The CDR3 has 14 amino acids. Germline lookup yields CDR1 SGHDT and CDR2 YYEEEE.

By its share, this clonotype is medium-sized. This rearrangement joins TRBV9 to TRBJ1-2; no definite D call. V lost 3 bases and J 0 bases, leaving 21 bases between the germline ends. The CDR3 is 18 residues long. The germline CDR1 and CDR2 sequences are SGDLS and YYNGEE. The CDR3 spells CASSGFRPEGPANYGYTF. CDR3 bases: TGTGCCAGCAGCGGCTTCCGTCCTGAAGGCCCAGCTAACTATGGCTACACCTTC. Based on the CDR3 plus reference TRBV9 and TRBJ1-2, the full variable domain is DSGVTQTPKHLITATGQRVTLRCSPRSGDLSVYWYQQSLDQGLQFLIQYYNGEERAKGNILERFSAQQFPDLHSELNLSSLELGDSALYFCASSGFRPEGPANYGYTFGSGTRLTVV.

The sample holds many counts of this clonotype. This chain joins TRBV19 and TRBJ1-1; tentative D call: TRBD1 (5 bases). The germline V gene has CDR1 LNHDA and CDR2 SQIVND (reference sequence). The CDR3 covers 13 residues. The V end was cut by 4 bases, the J end by 2 bases, with 8 bases between. In DNA, the CDR3 is TGTGCCAGTAGTAATACAGGCAACACTGAAGCTTTCTTT. This translates into CASSNTGNTEAFF.

Ten or more counts support this clonotype. The chain couples TRBV7-8 to TRBJ2-3; the D is unclear. The CDR3 is made up of 12 amino acids. CDR1 is SGHVS and CDR2 is FQNEAQ in the germline V gene. V dropped 4 bases and J dropped 4 bases, with 6 bases sitting between them. CDR3 region: CASSSRADTQYF. CDR3 nucleotides: TGTGCCAGCAGCTCAAGAGCAGATACGCAGTATTTT. The complete variable domain, with remaining parts taken from reference TRBV7-8 and TRBJ2-3, reads GAGVSQSPRYKVAKRGQDVALRCDPISGHVSLFWYQQALGQGPEFLTYFQNEAQLDKSGLPSDRFFAERPEGSVSTLKIQRTQQEDSAVYLCASSSRADTQYFGPGTRLTVL.

Judged by abundance, this clonotype is medium-sized. The J gene is TRBJ2-3, the V gene TRBV5-1, with D uncertain. Trimming stripped 0 bases from V and 6 bases from J, with 11 bases between. From germline, CDR1 is SGHRS and CDR2 YFSETQ. The CDR3 is 14 residues long. The CDR3 sequence is CASSLDLPRDTQYF. CDR3 bases: TGCGCCAGCAGCTTGGATCTCCCACGCGATACGCAGTATTTT.

This clonotype ranks as medium-sized (0.01 to 0.1%). The chain joins TRBV20-1 to TRBJ1-2; 8 bases fit TRBD1. This CDR3 is built from 13 residues. V trimming: 8 bases; J trimming: 4 bases; junction bases outside the gene matches: 9. Germline V gene lookup returns CDR1 DFQATT and CDR2 SNEGSKA (reference sequence). This CDR3 reads CSPSLTGAYGYTF. DNA for the CDR3: TGCAGTCCCTCTTTGACAGGGGCCTATGGCTACACCTTC.

The V gene is TRBV23-1, the J gene TRBJ1-2, with 8 nucleotides matching TRBD1. TRBV23-1 is an ORF for which the function is uncertain. This CDR3 contains 17 residues. After removal of 8 bases from V and 0 bases from J, the junction contained 14 bases not matched to a gene. The CDR3 loop reads CASLSGTGHSANYGYTF. CDR3 bases: TGCGCCAGCCTGTCGGGGACAGGCCACTCAGCTAACTATGGCTACACCTTC.

There are many counts of this clonotype. The genes are TRBV5-8 and TRBJ1-6; D call uncertain. CDR1 SGHTS and CDR2 YDEGEE come from the germline V gene. The V end lost 3 bases, the J end lost 14 bases, and 15 bases lay between the germline ends. This CDR3 contains 13 residues. This chain's CDR3 is CASSSGRSVTLHF. CDR3 DNA: TGTGCCAGCAGCTCTGGACGGAGTGTCACCCTCCACTTT.

This sequence joins TRBV29-1 and TRBJ2-2; D uncertain. The V end lost 2 bases, the J end lost 7 bases, and 5 bases lay between the germline ends. Germline CDR1 reads SQVTM; CDR2 reads ANQGSEA. The CDR3 runs 11 residues. CDR3 sequence: CSVELSGELFF. DNA of the CDR3: TGCAGCGTTGAACTGAGCGGGGAGCTGTTTTTT.

Many counts were recorded for this clonotype. The chain combines TRBV6-2 or TRBV6-3 with TRBJ2-7, with 9 bases aligning to TRBD1. The CDR3 sequence is 13 residues long. Trimming cost V 10 bases and J 4 bases; bases outside gene matches: 8. Looked up from germline, CDR1 is MNHEY and CDR2 is SVGEGT. As DNA, the CDR3 is TGTGCCACCAACAGGGGGCGCAGGTACGAGCAGTACTTC. Translated, it gives CATNRGRRYEQYF.

This clonotype showed up many times. The gene calls are TRBV20-1 and TRBJ2-5; 8 nucleotides align to TRBD1. This CDR3 is built from 13 residues. Germline CDR1 and CDR2: DFQATT and SNEGSKA (reference sequence). The trim removed 6 bases at V and 3 bases at J, leaving 6 bases unmatched. The CDR3 loop is CSAELDREETQYF. CDR3 nucleotides: TGCAGTGCGGAACTGGACAGGGAAGAGACCCAGTACTTC.

This clonotype was seen many times. This chain links TRBV7-9 with TRBJ2-1; TRBD2 agrees at 12 bases. CDR3 size: 15 residues. In germline, CDR1 is SEHNR, CDR2 FQNEAQ (reference sequence). J lost 10 bases, V lost 5 bases, and 9 bases had no gene match. The CDR3 DNA is TGTGCCAGCAGCACGACTAGCGGGGGCCACGCGGAGCAGTTCTTC. This sequence encodes CASSTTSGGHAEQFF.

This clonotype is categorized as medium-sized. This chain connects TRBV20-1 to TRBJ2-3; 7 positions agree with TRBD2. V lost 5 bases and J lost 3; bases outside the gene matches: 8. The germline V gene encodes CDR1 DFQATT and CDR2 SNEGSKA (reference sequence). There are 14 residues in the CDR3. Here the CDR3 DNA reads TGCAGTGCTTCGGAGATAGCGGGTACAGATACGCAGTATTTT. It specifies CSASEIAGTDTQYF.

The chain recombines TRBV3-1 with TRBJ2-5; 10 positions agree with TRBD1. Germline lookup yields CDR1 LGHDT and CDR2 YNNKEL (reference sequence). Germline trimming cut 11 bases from V and 2 bases from J; bases unmatched to any gene: 17. The CDR3 totals 17 residues. The CDR3 DNA reads TGTGCCTCCAGCCAACTTTCGGACAGGGGGGCTCAAGAGACCCAGTACTTC. Translated: CASSQLSDRGAQETQYF.

This clonotype was picked up many times. The junction shows a germline mismatch at one end, possibly a read error. The V gene is TRBV7-9, the J gene TRBJ1-1, with D maybe TRBD1 (5 bases). CDR3 size: 14 residues. Germline assignment: CDR1 SEHNR and CDR2 FQNEAQ (reference sequence). CDR3 bases: TGTGCCAGCAGCCTAGCCCCTGGGACCTATGAAGCTTTCTTT. Translating gives CASSLAPGTYEAFF.

This clonotype is medium-sized within its sample. The chain carries TRBV5-1 and TRBJ1-1; D is unresolved. Between the trimmed V and J ends, which lost 1 base and 2 bases, there was a span of 12 bases. The CDR3 covers 15 residues. Germline V CDR1 and CDR2: SGHRS, YFSETQ. The CDR3 bases are TGCGCCAGCAGCTTGAGAGCGGAACCTAACACTGAAGCTTTCTTT. Protein: CASSLRAEPNTEAFF.

The chain uses TRBV7-9 and TRBJ2-1, with D unresolved. CDR1 is SEHNR, CDR2 FQNEAQ, per germline (reference sequence). The CDR3 has 11 residues. The V gene lost 2 bases and the J gene lost 9 bases, with 5 bases spanning the gap. The CDR3 loop reads CASSLKGEQFF. The CDR3 nucleotides read TGTGCCAGCAGCTTAAAGGGTGAGCAGTTCTTC.

By its share, this clonotype is medium-sized. CDR3: CASSQDRVYNEKLFF. CDR3 sequence (DNA): TGTGCCAGCAGCCAAGATCGTGTATATAATGAAAAACTGTTTTTT. The chain joins TRBV14 to TRBJ1-4; D unresolved. CDR1 SGHDN and CDR2 FVKESK come from the germline V gene. CDR3 length: 15 amino acids. V was pared by 0 bases and J by 4 bases, with 9 bases between.

By frequency in the sample, this clonotype is medium-sized. This chain connects TRBV7-9 to TRBJ2-3; D may be TRBD2 (7 bases). The CDR3 has 14 residues. Germline CDR1 SEHNR, CDR2 FQNEAQ (reference sequence). The ends were cut back, 5 bases at V and 5 bases at J, with 14 bases in the middle. CDR3 in DNA: TGTGCCAGCAGCGGGGGGGCCATGGAAGATACGCAGTATTTT. It codes for CASSGGAMEDTQYF.